This TCR beta chain was retrieved from a study of shared clonotypes between healthy human individuals. General study findings and limits: The generation probabilities recorded for non-shared clonotypes fell below those of clonotypes shared by all four donors.

Germline values: CDR1 MGHRA, CDR2 YSYEKL. The trim removed 1 base at V and 6 bases at J, leaving 21 bases unmatched. The CDR3 has 19 amino acids. Donors, healthy HIV-negative adults, lacked recent acute infections or vaccinations. Generated by immunoSEQ multiplex PCR, the TCRdb table keeps only in-frame clones and is missing some. The data hold 800,000 to 1,200,000 clones, with around 78% observed a single time. To note about this clone: Its target is unknown.

J is TRBJ2-7 and V is TRBV4-1, with 7 bases that match TRBD2. Source material: memory CD4+ T cells from PBMCs. Subset noted: CD45RA-negative fraction. This clonotype was obtained from a man younger than 30 in good health. Some clones in this sample may be carry-over from other donors' samples. The CDR3 here is CASSQGPPVAGISPGEQYF. The CDR3 region has the DNA TGCGCCAGCAGCCAAGGCCCCCCGGTAGCGGGTATCTCCCCCGGCGAGCAGTACTTC.